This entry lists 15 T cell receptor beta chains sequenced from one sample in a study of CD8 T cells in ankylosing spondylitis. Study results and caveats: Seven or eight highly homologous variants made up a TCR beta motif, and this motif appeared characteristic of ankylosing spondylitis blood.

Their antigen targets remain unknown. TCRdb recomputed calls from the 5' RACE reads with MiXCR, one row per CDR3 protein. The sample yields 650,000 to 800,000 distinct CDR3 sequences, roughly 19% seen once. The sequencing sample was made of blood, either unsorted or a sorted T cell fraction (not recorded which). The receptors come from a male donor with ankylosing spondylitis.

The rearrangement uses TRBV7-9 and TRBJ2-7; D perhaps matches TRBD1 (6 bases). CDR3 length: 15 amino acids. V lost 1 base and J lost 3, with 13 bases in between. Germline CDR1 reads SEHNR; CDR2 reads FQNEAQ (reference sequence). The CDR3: CASSLGGHSRYEQYF. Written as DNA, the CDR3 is TGTGCCAGCAGCTTAGGGGGACACTCTCGCTACGAGCAGTACTTC.

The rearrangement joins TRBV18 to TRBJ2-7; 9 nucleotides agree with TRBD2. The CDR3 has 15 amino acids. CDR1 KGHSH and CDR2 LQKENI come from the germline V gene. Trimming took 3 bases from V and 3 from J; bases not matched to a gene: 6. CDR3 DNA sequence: TGTGCCAGCTCACCTATTAGCGGGAGTTACTACGAGCAGTACTTC. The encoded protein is CASSPISGSYYEQYF.

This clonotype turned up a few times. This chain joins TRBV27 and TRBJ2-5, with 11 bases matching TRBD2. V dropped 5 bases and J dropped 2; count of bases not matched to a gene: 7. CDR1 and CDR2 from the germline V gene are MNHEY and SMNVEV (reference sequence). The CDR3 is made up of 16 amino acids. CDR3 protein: CASSPLGLAVQETQYF. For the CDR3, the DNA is TGTGCCAGCAGTCCACTGGGACTAGCGGTACAAGAGACCCAGTACTTC.

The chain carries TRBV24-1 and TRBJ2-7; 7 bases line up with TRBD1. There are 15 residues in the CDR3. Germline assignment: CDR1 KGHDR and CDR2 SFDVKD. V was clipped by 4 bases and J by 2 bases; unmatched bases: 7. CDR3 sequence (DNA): TGTGCCACCAGTGAACGGGACAGCCTACCCTACGAGCAGTACTTC. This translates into CATSERDSLPYEQYF.

CDR3 residues: CASSPREGLKGEAFF. CDR3 sequence (DNA): TGTGCCAGCTCACCCCGGGAGGGGCTGAAGGGTGAAGCTTTCTTT. The chain joins TRBV18 to TRBJ1-1, with a weak D call TRBD1 (5 bases). The CDR3 contains 15 residues. V was clipped by 3 bases and J by 7 bases, with 18 bases between them. Looked up from germline, CDR1 is KGHSH and CDR2 is LQKENI.

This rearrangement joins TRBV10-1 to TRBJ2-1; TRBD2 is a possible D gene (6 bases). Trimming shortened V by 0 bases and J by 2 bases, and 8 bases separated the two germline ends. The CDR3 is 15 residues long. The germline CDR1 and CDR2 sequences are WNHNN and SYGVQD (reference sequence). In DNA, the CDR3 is TGCGCCAGCAGTGAGTCCGGGGGAACCTACAATGAGCAGTTCTTC. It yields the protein CASSESGGTYNEQFF.

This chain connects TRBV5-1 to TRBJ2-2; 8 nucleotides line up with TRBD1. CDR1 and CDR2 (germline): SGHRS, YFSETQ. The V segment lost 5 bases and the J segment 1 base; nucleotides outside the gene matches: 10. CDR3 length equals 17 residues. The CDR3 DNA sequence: TGCGCCAGCAGATTTGGGCAGGGGGCCGTGAACACCGGGGAGCTGTTTTTT. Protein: CASRFGQGAVNTGELFF.

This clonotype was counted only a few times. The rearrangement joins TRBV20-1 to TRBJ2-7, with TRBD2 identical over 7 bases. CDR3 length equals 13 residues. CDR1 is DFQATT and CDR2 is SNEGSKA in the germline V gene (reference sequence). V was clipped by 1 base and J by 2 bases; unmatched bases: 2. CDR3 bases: TGCAGTGCTAGAGTGGGAGGGCCCTACGAGCAGTACTTC. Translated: CSARVGGPYEQYF.

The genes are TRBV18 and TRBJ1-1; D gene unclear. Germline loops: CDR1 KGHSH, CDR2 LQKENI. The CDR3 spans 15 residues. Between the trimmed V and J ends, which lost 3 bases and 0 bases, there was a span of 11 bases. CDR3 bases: TGTGCCAGCTCACCTCATCGGGGATTGAACACTGAAGCTTTCTTT. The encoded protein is CASSPHRGLNTEAFF.

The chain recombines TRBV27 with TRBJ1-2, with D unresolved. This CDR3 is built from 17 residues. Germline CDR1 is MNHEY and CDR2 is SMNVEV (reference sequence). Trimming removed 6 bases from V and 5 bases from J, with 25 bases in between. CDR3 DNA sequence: TGTGCCAGCAGAATATTACCGGGAGTCTCAGGCCGATATGGCTACACCTTC. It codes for CASRILPGVSGRYGYTF.

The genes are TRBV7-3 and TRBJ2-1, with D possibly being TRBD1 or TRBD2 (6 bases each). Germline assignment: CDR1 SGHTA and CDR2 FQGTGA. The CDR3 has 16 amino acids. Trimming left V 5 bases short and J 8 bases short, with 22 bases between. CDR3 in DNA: TGTGCCAGCAGCCCTAAGGGGGGTTACCTCACGGATGAGCAGTTCTTC. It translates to CASSPKGGYLTDEQFF.

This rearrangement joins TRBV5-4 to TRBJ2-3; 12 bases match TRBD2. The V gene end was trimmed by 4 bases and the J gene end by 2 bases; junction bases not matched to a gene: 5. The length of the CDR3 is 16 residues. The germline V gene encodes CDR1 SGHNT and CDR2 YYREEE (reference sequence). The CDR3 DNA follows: TGTGCCAGCAGCCGCACTAGCGGGGGGCCCACAGATACGCAGTATTTT. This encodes CASSRTSGGPTDTQYF.

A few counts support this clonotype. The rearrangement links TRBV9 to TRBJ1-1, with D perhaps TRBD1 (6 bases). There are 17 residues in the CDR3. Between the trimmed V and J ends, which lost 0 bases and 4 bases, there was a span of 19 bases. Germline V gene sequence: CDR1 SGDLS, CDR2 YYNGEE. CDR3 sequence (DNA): TGTGCCAGCAGCGTAGGAGAAAGACAGAGGGGGATCACTGAAGCTTTCTTT. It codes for CASSVGERQRGITEAFF.

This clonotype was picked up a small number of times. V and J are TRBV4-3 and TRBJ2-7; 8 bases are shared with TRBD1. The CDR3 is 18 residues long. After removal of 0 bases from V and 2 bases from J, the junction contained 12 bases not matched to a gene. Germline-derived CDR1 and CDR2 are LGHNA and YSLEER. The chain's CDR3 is CASSQDPTTGDLTYEQYF. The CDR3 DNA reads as TGCGCCAGCAGCCAAGACCCCACGACAGGGGACCTTACCTACGAGCAGTACTTC.

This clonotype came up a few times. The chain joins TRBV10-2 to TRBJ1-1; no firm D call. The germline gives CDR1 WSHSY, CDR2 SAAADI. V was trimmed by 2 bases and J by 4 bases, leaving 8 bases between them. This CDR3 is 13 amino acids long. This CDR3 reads CASSENGITEAFF. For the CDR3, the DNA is TGCGCCAGCAGTGAGAACGGTATCACTGAAGCTTTCTTT.